This is a list of T cell receptor beta chains from one sample in a study of cytomegalovirus exposure and HLA in healthy donors. Profiled with immunoSEQ multiplex PCR; TCRdb holds only in-frame clones, not every one. The sample yields over 120,000 clones, approximately 86% seen once. Material: PBMCs. These TCRs come from a young man in good health and CMV-seropositive. CDR3s include the opening cysteine and the closing phenylalanine or tryptophan. A D gene is named only where the DNA matches it firmly. Not every row has a clone size; where given, it reads once, few, many or a size class.

V	length	D	size	J	CDR3	DNA
TRBV6-5	15	.	.	TRBJ1-2	CASSYSRGAGLGYTF	TGTGCCAGCAGTTACTCCCGGGGGGCGGGGCTCGGCTACACCTTC
TRBV5-1	17	TRBD2	.	TRBJ2-2	CASRSTWSGGGTGELFF	TGCGCCAGCAGAAGCACATGGAGCGGGGGCGGGACCGGGGAGCTGTTTTTT
TRBV7-9	15	TRBD2	.	TRBJ2-1	CASRQLAGRYNEQFF	TGTGCCAGCAGGCAATTAGCGGGGCGGTACAATGAGCAGTTCTTC
TRBV5-1	14	.	.	TRBJ1-1	CASSYGVGQGEAFF	TGCGCCAGCAGCTATGGGGTCGGGCAGGGCGAAGCTTTCTTT
TRBV19	14	.	.	TRBJ2-1	CASSIQSSYNEQFF	TGTGCCAGTAGTATACAATCTAGCTACAATGAGCAGTTCTTC
TRBV5-4	15	.	.	TRBJ2-1	CASSLPGADYNEQFF	TGTGCCAGCAGCTTGCCAGGAGCGGACTACAATGAGCAGTTCTTC
TRBV7-2	15	.	once	TRBJ2-1	CASSLLTGTYNEQFF	TGTGCCAGCAGCTTACTGACAGGGACTTACAATGAGCAGTTCTTC
TRBV2	12	TRBD1	.	TRBJ2-7	CASTRDSYEQYF	TGTGCCAGCACCAGGGACAGCTACGAGCAGTACTTC
TRBV18	14	.	.	TRBJ1-1	CASSPAGGATEAFF	TGTGCCAGCTCACCTGCCGGGGGTGCCACTGAAGCTTTCTTT
TRBV28	15	TRBD1	.	TRBJ2-7	CASRGTGTGPYEQYF	TGTGCCAGCAGGGGAACCGGGACAGGCCCCTACGAGCAGTACTTC
TRBV6-4	13	TRBD2	few	TRBJ2-1	CASSDGTSNEQFF	TGTGCCAGCAGTGACGGGACTAGCAATGAGCAGTTCTTC
TRBV28	18	.	.	TRBJ1-6	CASSETGPFRSYNSPLHF	TGTGCCAGCAGTGAGACAGGCCCGTTCCGCTCCTATAATTCACCCCTCCACTTT
TRBV5-1	15	TRBD2	.	TRBJ2-3	CASSLVSGSTDTQYF	TGCGCCAGCAGCTTGGTTAGCGGGAGCACAGATACGCAGTATTTT
TRBV19	13	TRBD2	.	TRBJ2-7	CASKTSGSTEQYF	TGTGCCAGCAAGACTAGCGGGAGTACCGAGCAGTACTTC
TRBV6-1	13	.	.	TRBJ1-3	CATEPGMSDTIYF	TGTGCCACCGAACCAGGGATGTCAGACACCATATATTTT
TRBV7-9	15	TRBD1	.	TRBJ1-2	CASSLVTGFNYGYTF	TGTGCCAGCAGCTTAGTGACAGGGTTTAACTATGGCTACACCTTC
TRBV4-1	15	TRBD1	.	TRBJ2-5	CASSQDWGQQETQYF	TGCGCCAGCAGCCAAGATTGGGGACAGCAAGAGACCCAGTACTTC
TRBV18	14	TRBD1	few	TRBJ1-6	CASSLDRGNSPLHF	TGTGCCAGCTCTTTGGACAGGGGGAATTCACCCCTCCACTTT
TRBV5-1	12	.	few	TRBJ1-2	CASSATGRGYTF	TGCGCCAGCAGCGCCACAGGGCGAGGCTACACCTTC
TRBV4-1	15	.	.	TRBJ2-5	CASSQVPAGEETQYF	TGCGCCAGCAGCCAAGTCCCTGCGGGTGAAGAGACCCAGTACTTC
TRBV5-1	12	.	.	TRBJ2-2	CASSLTNGELFF	TGCGCCAGCAGCTTGACAAACGGGGAGCTGTTTTTT
TRBV9	15	TRBD1	few	TRBJ2-3	CASSVVTGSTDTQYF	TGTGCCAGCAGCGTAGTGACAGGGAGCACAGATACGCAGTATTTT
TRBV14	15	.	.	TRBJ1-2	CASSQEGWGLYGYTF	TGTGCCAGCAGCCAAGAAGGGTGGGGGCTTTATGGCTACACCTTC
TRBV6-6	15	.	.	TRBJ2-2	CASSYRSSNTGELFF	TGTGCCAGCAGTTATCGAAGCTCCAACACCGGGGAGCTGTTTTTT
TRBV29-1	13	.	.	TRBJ1-5	CSVKTERNQPQHF	TGCAGCGTTAAGACTGAGCGCAATCAGCCCCAGCATTTT
TRBV5-6	16	TRBD1	.	TRBJ2-1	CASTQRQGIGGPEQFF	TGTGCCAGCACCCAAAGACAGGGTATCGGAGGCCCTGAGCAGTTCTTC
TRBV7-8	15	TRBD2	.	TRBJ2-1	CASSPVSGGANEQFF	TGTGCCAGCAGCCCCGTGAGCGGGGGGGCCAATGAGCAGTTCTTC
TRBV5-4	15	.	.	TRBJ2-1	CASSFGIYAGNEQFF	TGTGCCAGCAGCTTCGGGATATACGCGGGGAATGAGCAGTTCTTC
TRBV5-4	16	TRBD1	.	TRBJ1-1	CASSPDRVGGNTEAFF	TGTGCCAGCAGCCCTGACAGGGTGGGGGGTAACACTGAAGCTTTCTTT
TRBV28	16	TRBD1	few	TRBJ2-1	CASGIILDRGVNEQFF	TGTGCCAGCGGAATCATCCTCGACAGGGGTGTCAATGAGCAGTTCTTC
TRBV18	15	.	.	TRBJ2-7	CASSPPLGGTDEQYF	TGTGCCAGCTCACCACCGCTTGGGGGGACGGACGAGCAGTACTTC
TRBV18	14	.	.	TRBJ2-1	CASSSAQVDNEQFF	TGTGCCAGCTCATCTGCCCAGGTGGACAATGAGCAGTTCTTC
TRBV28	14	TRBD1	.	TRBJ1-5	CASTPTGGDQPQHF	TGTGCCAGCACCCCAACAGGGGGGGATCAGCCCCAGCATTTT
TRBV5-1	14	TRBD1	.	TRBJ2-3	CASSLAGGTDTQYF	TGCGCCAGCAGCTTGGCAGGGGGTACAGATACGCAGTATTTT
TRBV6-1	15	TRBD2	once	TRBJ2-7	CASSEVNSGVYEQYF	TGTGCCAGCAGTGAAGTAAATAGCGGGGTCTACGAGCAGTACTTC
TRBV4-1	16	TRBD2	.	TRBJ2-7	CASSQETGGYSYEQYF	TGCGCCAGCAGCCAAGAGACGGGAGGGTACTCCTACGAGCAGTACTTC
TRBV5-1	17	.	.	TRBJ1-1	CASSPSLIRRVNTEAFF	TGCGCCAGCAGCCCATCCCTAATTAGACGGGTGAACACTGAAGCTTTCTTT
TRBV18	16	TRBD1	once	TRBJ1-6	CASSPMEQGPSSPLHF	TGTGCCAGCTCACCCATGGAACAGGGGCCGTCTTCACCCCTCCACTTT
TRBV5-1	13	.	.	TRBJ2-1	CASSRSSYNEQFF	TGCGCCAGCAGTAGGAGCTCCTACAATGAGCAGTTCTTC
TRBV6-5	14	TRBD1	few	TRBJ2-7	CASRWGQGPYEQYF	TGTGCCAGCAGGTGGGGACAGGGGCCCTACGAGCAGTACTTC
TRBV5-1	16	TRBD2	.	TRBJ2-2	CASSLYLAGSTGELFF	TGCGCCAGCAGCTTGTACCTAGCGGGTAGCACCGGGGAGCTGTTTTTT
TRBV28	15	.	few	TRBJ2-6	CASSLLTGGANVLTF	TGTGCCAGCAGTTTATTGACGGGAGGGGCCAACGTCCTGACTTTC
TRBV6-5	16	TRBD1	.	TRBJ1-6	CASSYGTGKDNSPLHF	TGTGCCAGCAGTTACGGGACAGGGAAGGATAATTCACCCCTCCACTTT